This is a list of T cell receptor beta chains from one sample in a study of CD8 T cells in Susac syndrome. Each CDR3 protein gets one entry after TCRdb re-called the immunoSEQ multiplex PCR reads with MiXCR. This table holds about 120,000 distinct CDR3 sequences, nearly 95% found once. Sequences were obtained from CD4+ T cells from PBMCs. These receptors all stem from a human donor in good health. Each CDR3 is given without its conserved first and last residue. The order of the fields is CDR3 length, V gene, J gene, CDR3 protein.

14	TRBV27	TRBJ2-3	ASSPGTGFFTDTQY
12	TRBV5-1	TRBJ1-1	ASSLAQAPPEAF
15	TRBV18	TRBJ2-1	ASSLGSRAGGPGEQF
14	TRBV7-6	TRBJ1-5	ASSLDLGGSNQPQH
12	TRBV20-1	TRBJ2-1	SAHPSGGADEQF
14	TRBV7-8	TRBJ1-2	ASSLTGQGRVYGYT
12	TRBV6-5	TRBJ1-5	ASSYTEGDQPQH
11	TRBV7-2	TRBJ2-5	ASSPSWRETQY
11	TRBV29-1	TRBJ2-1	SSIGRSYNEQF
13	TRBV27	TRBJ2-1	ASTPPSGTTNEQF
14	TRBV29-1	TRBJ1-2	SVVVVGGGGMNGYT
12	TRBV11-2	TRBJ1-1	ASSLTGPNTEAF
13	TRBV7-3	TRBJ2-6	ASSSNAAGANVLT
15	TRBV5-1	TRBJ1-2	ASSLAIQGQGHHGYT
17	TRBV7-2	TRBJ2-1	ASSFKGQALLRDSNEQF
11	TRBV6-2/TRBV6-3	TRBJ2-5	ASQVPPMETQY
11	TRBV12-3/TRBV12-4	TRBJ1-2	ASKTQDYYGYT
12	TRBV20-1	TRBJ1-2	SARVDGSLEGYT
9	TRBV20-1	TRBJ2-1	SASGSNEQF
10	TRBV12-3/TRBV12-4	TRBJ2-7	ASSLLANEQY